This TCR beta chain was profiled in a study of identical twins (dated by TCRdb to the mid-2010s). With respect to the entire study: To test whether fetal clonotypes persist, the study used deep sequencing on TCR alpha and beta repertoires from monozygotic twins, unrelated adults of various ages, and cord blood. To rule out contamination, the twin experiments were replicated at different times with different library preparation protocols.

This clonotype was counted only a few times. No antigen is known for it. Per-nucleotide qualities are absent, and no much larger clonotype sits a single base away. Spanning cysteine to phenylalanine, the CDR3 consists of 16 amino acids. Only the CDR3 portion is preserved as DNA: 48 bases, with reading frame beginning at the first base. V is cut back by 2 bases and J by 5 bases, with 12 bases in the junction unmatched. CDR1 and CDR2 are read off the germline V gene as MNHEY and SVGAGI. The library was obtained by 5' RACE. Sequenced using an Illumina HiSeq 2000. A universal primer binding site was added through template switching, and the final cDNA carried a unique molecular identifier so that TCR cDNA molecules could be counted accurately. First-strand cDNA for TCR alpha and beta chains was synthesized from specific primers in the conserved constant-segment region. Each cDNA library was double barcoded, with a SMART-Mk sample barcode plus Illumina barcodes, to control for contamination. TruSeq adapter sequences and Illumina sample barcodes were added in two successive PCR steps. TCR alpha and beta cDNA libraries were sequenced on the Illumina HiSeq platform with custom primers. The original pipeline was this. MiGEC was used to process raw reads and extract unique molecular identifiers, and MiXCR was used to find CDR3 positions. For each individual, recombination models were inferred using an EM algorithm with the repgenHMM and IGoR tools. Shared clonotype analysis was performed with the tcR package in R, normalizing sharing by the product of cloneset sizes. Out-of-frame nonproductive sequences were analyzed to study raw recombination free of thymic and clonal selection effects. The public sequencing data were trimmed at Q25 with fastp and processed into clonotypes with MiXCR by TCRdb, which kept only in-frame beta chains. Identical CDR3 protein sequences are pooled into one entry, listed with their most common genes and DNA. The V and J calls come from TCRdb's annotation, not from the publication. For this sample the table gives some 1,600,000 distinct CDR3 sequences, of which about 30% were detected only once. The ten top clones hold around 0.3% of the sample.

Every donor was a healthy Caucasian. General study outcomes and caveats: A weaker excess of twin sharing was found in beta out-of-frame sequences because the signal-to-noise ratio was lowered by fewer shared sequences. Conclusions relied on cross-sectional statistical analysis, since the same donors could not be followed over many years. Abundant cord blood beta clonotypes had fewer insertions, young adult naive repertoires showed a similar but weaker trend, and memory repertoires showed no such trend. In monozygotic twins, out-of-frame TCR alpha sharing was systematically underestimated by recombination models, although the models agreed with sharing between unrelated individuals. Invariant T cells such as MAIT and iNKT could partly confound zero-insertion analyses, although diverse VJ usage argued against such confounding for most clonotypes. Out-of-frame TCR alpha sequences shared between twins showed an excess of low generation-probability sequences compared with coincidental sharing between unrelated individuals.

Recombination connected TRBV6-5 to TRBJ2-7, with 7 bases in between that match TRBD2. The sequenced sample was cord blood. The sequence was obtained from a newborn girl in good health. The base sequence is TGTGCCAGCAGTTACACACTACTAGCGAGAATCAACGAGCAGTACTTC. Translated, it gives CASSYTLLARINEQYF.